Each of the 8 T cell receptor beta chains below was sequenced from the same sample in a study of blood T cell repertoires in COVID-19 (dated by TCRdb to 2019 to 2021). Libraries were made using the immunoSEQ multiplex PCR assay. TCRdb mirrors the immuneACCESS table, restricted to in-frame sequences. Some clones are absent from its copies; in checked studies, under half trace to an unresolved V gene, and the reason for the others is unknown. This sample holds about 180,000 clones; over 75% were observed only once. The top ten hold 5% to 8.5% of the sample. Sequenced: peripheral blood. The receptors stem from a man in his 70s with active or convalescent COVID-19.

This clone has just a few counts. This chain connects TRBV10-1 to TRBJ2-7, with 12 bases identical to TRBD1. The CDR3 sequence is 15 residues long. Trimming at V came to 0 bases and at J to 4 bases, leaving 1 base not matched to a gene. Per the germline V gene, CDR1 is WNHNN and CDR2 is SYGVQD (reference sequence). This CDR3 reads CASSESGQGAYEQYF. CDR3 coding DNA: TGCGCCAGCAGTGAGTCGGGACAGGGGGCTTACGAGCAGTACTTC.

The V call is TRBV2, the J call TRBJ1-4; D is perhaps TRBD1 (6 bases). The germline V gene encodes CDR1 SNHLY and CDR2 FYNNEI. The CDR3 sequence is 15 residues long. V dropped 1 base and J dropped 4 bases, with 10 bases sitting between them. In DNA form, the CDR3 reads TGTGCCAGCAGTGAAGGCAGGGGCCTTAATGAAAAACTGTTTTTT. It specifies CASSEGRGLNEKLFF.

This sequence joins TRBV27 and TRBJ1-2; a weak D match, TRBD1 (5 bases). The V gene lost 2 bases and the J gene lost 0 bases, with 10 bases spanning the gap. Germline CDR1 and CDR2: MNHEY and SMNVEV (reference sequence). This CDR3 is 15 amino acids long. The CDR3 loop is CASSLRGETNYGYTF. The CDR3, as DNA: TGTGCCAGCAGTTTACGGGGGGAAACTAACTATGGCTACACCTTC.

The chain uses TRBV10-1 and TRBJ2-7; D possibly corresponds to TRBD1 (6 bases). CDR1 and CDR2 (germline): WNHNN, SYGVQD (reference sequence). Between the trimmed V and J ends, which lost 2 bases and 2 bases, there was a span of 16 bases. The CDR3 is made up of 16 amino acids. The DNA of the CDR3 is TGCGCCAGCAGTGAGGCAGGACAGCTAGCAGCCTACGAGCAGTACTTC. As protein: CASSEAGQLAAYEQYF.

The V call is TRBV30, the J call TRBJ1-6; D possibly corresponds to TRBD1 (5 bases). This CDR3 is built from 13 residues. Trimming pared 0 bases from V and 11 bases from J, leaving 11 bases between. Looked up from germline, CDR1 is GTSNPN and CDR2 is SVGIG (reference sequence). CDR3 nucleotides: TGTGCCTGGAGTGTAGGGACTCCCACACCCCTCCACTTT. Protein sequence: CAWSVGTPTPLHF. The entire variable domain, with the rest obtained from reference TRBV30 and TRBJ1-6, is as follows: SQTIHQWPATLVQPVGSPLSLECTVEGTSNPNLYWYRQAAGRGLQLLFYSVGIGQISSEVPQNLSASRPQDRQFILSSKKLLLSDSGFYLCAWSVGTPTPLHFGNGTRLTVT.

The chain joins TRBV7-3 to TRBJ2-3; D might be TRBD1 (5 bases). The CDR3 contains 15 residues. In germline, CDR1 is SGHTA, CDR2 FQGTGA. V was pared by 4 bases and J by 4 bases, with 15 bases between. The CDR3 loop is CASSSGLGSADTQYF. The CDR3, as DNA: TGTGCCAGCAGCTCAGGGTTAGGATCCGCAGATACGCAGTATTTT.

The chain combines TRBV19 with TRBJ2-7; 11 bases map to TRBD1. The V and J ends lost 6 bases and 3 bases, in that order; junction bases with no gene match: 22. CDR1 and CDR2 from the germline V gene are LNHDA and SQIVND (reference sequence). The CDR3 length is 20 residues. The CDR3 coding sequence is TGTGCCAGTAGGCCCGACCTCCGGGACAGGGGGTCCAGGAGAGACTACGAGCAGTACTTC. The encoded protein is CASRPDLRDRGSRRDYEQYF.

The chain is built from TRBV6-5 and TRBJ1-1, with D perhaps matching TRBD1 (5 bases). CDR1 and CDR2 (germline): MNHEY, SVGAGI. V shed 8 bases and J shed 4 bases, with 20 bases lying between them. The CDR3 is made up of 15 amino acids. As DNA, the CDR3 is TGTGCCAGCCCTCAGGGAAGGGAGGGTGGCACTGAAGCTTTCTTT. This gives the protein CASPQGREGGTEAFF.